These T cell receptor beta chains were read from a single sample in a study of T-cell memory formation after mild COVID-19. TCRdb used MiXCR to reprocess the 5' RACE reads, holding one entry per CDR3 protein. The sample shows hundreds of thousands of distinct CDR3 sequences, 19% of them seen only once. Material for sequencing was PBMCs or a T cell subset sorted from them (not recorded which). The receptors were gathered from a man in his late teens or twenties who had mild COVID-19 (a few samples of this study predate the infection). Cell type and time point are not known. Both conserved end residues are part of each CDR3. Each record gives: V gene, clone size, D gene, CDR3 length, J gene, CDR3 DNA, CDR3 protein. A D gene is named only where the DNA matches it firmly. For some rows the clone size is stated as once, few or many, or as a class when expanded; others skip it.

V: TRBV20-1
size: many
D: -
length: 14
J: TRBJ2-3
DNA: TGCAGTGCTAGAACTCTAGGATTAGAAGATACGCAGTATTTT
CDR3: CSARTLGLEDTQYF

V: TRBV12-3/TRBV12-4
size: few
D: -
length: 12
J: TRBJ2-2
DNA: TGTGCCAGCAGTTTCAAGGGTCGGGAGCTGTTTTTT
CDR3: CASSFKGRELFF

V: TRBV6-2/TRBV6-3
size: few
D: -
length: 13
J: TRBJ2-7
DNA: TGTGCCAGCAACGGGGGACGCAGTGACGAGCAGTACTTC
CDR3: CASNGGRSDEQYF

V: TRBV5-1
size: -
D: -
length: 14
J: TRBJ1-1
DNA: TGCGCCAGCAGCCGGGCGGAGGGTTTCACTGAAGCTTTCTTT
CDR3: CASSRAEGFTEAFF

V: TRBV15
size: -
D: -
length: 16
J: TRBJ1-3
DNA: TGTGCCACCAGCAGAGATCCTCAAATCTCTGGAAACACCATATATTTT
CDR3: CATSRDPQISGNTIYF

V: TRBV3-1
size: once
D: TRBD1
length: 14
J: TRBJ1-3
DNA: TGTGCCAGCAGCCTCGGGACAGTTGCGTACACCATATATTTT
CDR3: CASSLGTVAYTIYF

V: TRBV20-1
size: -
D: TRBD2
length: 15
J: TRBJ2-1
DNA: TGCAGTGCTAGAGATTCTAGCGGGGGGGCCGATGAGCAGTTCTTC
CDR3: CSARDSSGGADEQFF

V: TRBV4-3
size: -
D: -
length: 15
J: TRBJ1-5
DNA: TGCGCCAGCAGCCAAGAGAGGTTCAGCAATCAGCCCCAGCATTTT
CDR3: CASSQERFSNQPQHF

V: TRBV27
size: -
D: TRBD1
length: 14
J: TRBJ1-6
DNA: TGTGCCAGCTGGACAGGGGGCGCCGGTTCACCCCTCCACTTT
CDR3: CASWTGGAGSPLHF

V: TRBV6-2/TRBV6-3
size: -
D: -
length: 14
J: TRBJ1-4
DNA: TGTGCCAGCAGGTACAGGGCAACTAATGAAAAACTGTTTTTT
CDR3: CASRYRATNEKLFF

V: TRBV27
size: -
D: -
length: 14
J: TRBJ2-3
DNA: TGTGCCAGCAGTTTGATCTCGGGCACAGATACGCAGTATTTT
CDR3: CASSLISGTDTQYF

V: TRBV4-3
size: -
D: -
length: 15
J: TRBJ2-5
DNA: TGCGCCAGCAGCCTAGCCCCAGGCCACTCCGAGACCCAGTACTTC
CDR3: CASSLAPGHSETQYF

V: TRBV4-1
size: -
D: TRBD1
length: 16
J: TRBJ1-2
DNA: TGCGCCAGCAGCTCCATACCGCCGACAGGGGACTATGGCTACACCTTC
CDR3: CASSSIPPTGDYGYTF

V: TRBV5-4
size: -
D: -
length: 16
J: TRBJ2-3
DNA: TGTGCCAGCAGCCCCGCCACCGCAGGGAGTGGGGATACGCAGTATTTT
CDR3: CASSPATAGSGDTQYF

V: TRBV6-5
size: -
D: -
length: 14
J: TRBJ1-4
DNA: TGTGCCAGCAGTTACGGTGGGCGGAATGAAAAACTGTTTTTT
CDR3: CASSYGGRNEKLFF

V: TRBV20-1
size: -
D: TRBD2
length: 16
J: TRBJ2-3
DNA: TGCAGTGCTAGAGGGGTGGAGCGGGGGAGCACAGATACGCAGTATTTT
CDR3: CSARGVERGSTDTQYF

V: TRBV7-2
size: few
D: -
length: 13
J: TRBJ1-1
DNA: TGTGCCAGCAGCTTTGGGTCCTCGGGCGTAGCTTTCTTT
CDR3: CASSFGSSGVAFF

V: TRBV12-3/TRBV12-4
size: -
D: -
length: 15
J: TRBJ1-4
DNA: TGTGCCAGCAGATCACCCCGGGGGCACGGTGAAAAACTGTTTTTT
CDR3: CASRSPRGHGEKLFF

V: TRBV4-3
size: -
D: -
length: 15
J: TRBJ1-2
DNA: TGCGCCAGCAGCCCTTGGACATCTCCCGCATATGGCTACACCTTC
CDR3: CASSPWTSPAYGYTF

V: TRBV7-9
size: -
D: -
length: 18
J: TRBJ1-4
DNA: TGTGCCAGCAGCTTTCAACCGGGACTTCGGCGGGCTAATGAAAAACTGTTTTTT
CDR3: CASSFQPGLRRANEKLFF

V: TRBV5-1
size: many
D: -
length: 14
J: TRBJ2-3
DNA: TGCGCCAGCAGCTTGGTCGCCGCCGCGGATACGCAGTATTTT
CDR3: CASSLVAAADTQYF

V: TRBV7-9
size: few
D: -
length: 13
J: TRBJ2-7
DNA: TGTGCCAGCAGCTTTCGCCAGGGCTACGAGCAGTACTTC
CDR3: CASSFRQGYEQYF

V: TRBV11-2
size: many
D: -
length: 12
J: TRBJ2-7
DNA: TGTGCCAGCAGCCTCTCCCGGGACAAGAAGTACTTC
CDR3: CASSLSRDKKYF

V: TRBV12-3/TRBV12-4
size: -
D: -
length: 17
J: TRBJ1-5
DNA: TGTGCCAGCAGCGACCGGGGCCCCCGGAAAAAAAATCAGCCCCAGCATTTT
CDR3: CASSDRGPRKKNQPQHF

V: TRBV20-1
size: few
D: -
length: 15
J: TRBJ2-5
DNA: TGCAGTGCTAGAGATCGGGTGGTAAACCAAGAGACCCAGTACTTC
CDR3: CSARDRVVNQETQYF

V: TRBV7-8
size: -
D: -
length: 16
J: TRBJ2-2
DNA: TGTGCCAGCAGCTTAGAAGGGTTCGTGGACACCGGGGAGCTGTTTTTT
CDR3: CASSLEGFVDTGELFF

V: TRBV7-3
size: -
D: TRBD1
length: 14
J: TRBJ2-5
DNA: TGTGCCAGCAGCTCCGGGACAGGGCTGGAGACCCAGTACTTC
CDR3: CASSSGTGLETQYF

V: TRBV12-3/TRBV12-4
size: -
D: -
length: 15
J: TRBJ1-5
DNA: TGTGCCAGCAGGACCGGGACCGGGGTCTCGACGGCCCAGCATTTT
CDR3: CASRTGTGVSTAQHF

V: TRBV5-1
size: -
D: -
length: 15
J: TRBJ1-1
DNA: TGCGCCAGCAGCCTGGGGAGTTGGGGGCTTACGAGGGCTTTCTTT
CDR3: CASSLGSWGLTRAFF

V: TRBV7-3
size: many
D: -
length: 14
J: TRBJ2-2
DNA: TGTGCCAGCAGCTTAGTAGGGCGAACCGGGGAGCTGTTTTTT
CDR3: CASSLVGRTGELFF

V: TRBV20-1
size: -
D: -
length: 15
J: TRBJ2-3
DNA: TGCAGTGCTAGTGGGACACACCCAAGCACAGATACGCAGTATTTT
CDR3: CSASGTHPSTDTQYF

V: TRBV5-1
size: -
D: TRBD2
length: 16
J: TRBJ2-5
DNA: TGCGCCAGCAGCTTGGGACTAGCGGGGCTACAAGAGACCCAGTACTTC
CDR3: CASSLGLAGLQETQYF

V: TRBV6-6
size: -
D: -
length: 15
J: TRBJ1-5
DNA: TGTGCCAGCAGTTACGGGGGGGGCAGCAATCAGCCCCAGCATTTT
CDR3: CASSYGGGSNQPQHF

V: TRBV5-5
size: many
D: -
length: 13
J: TRBJ1-2
DNA: TGTGCCAGCAGCCGTTTCGGGGGGTATGGCTACACCTTC
CDR3: CASSRFGGYGYTF

V: TRBV7-7
size: -
D: TRBD2
length: 13
J: TRBJ2-1
DNA: TGTGCTAGCAGCTTTGCGGGGGGCGATGAGCAGTTCTTC
CDR3: CASSFAGGDEQFF

V: TRBV7-2
size: -
D: -
length: 14
J: TRBJ2-5
DNA: TGTGCCAGCAGCTTATGGGCCAAGATGGTCACCCAGTACTTC
CDR3: CASSLWAKMVTQYF

V: TRBV7-6
size: -
D: -
length: 15
J: TRBJ1-1
DNA: TGTGCCAGCAGCGTTAACGAACGAGTGAACACTGAAGCTTTCTTT
CDR3: CASSVNERVNTEAFF

V: TRBV5-1
size: few
D: TRBD1
length: 14
J: TRBJ2-7
DNA: TGCGCCAGCAGCTCGACAGGGGGGACCTACGAGCAGTACTTC
CDR3: CASSSTGGTYEQYF

V: TRBV6-5
size: few
D: -
length: 12
J: TRBJ2-1
DNA: TGTGCCAGCAACTCATTGGGCAATGAGCAGTTCTTC
CDR3: CASNSLGNEQFF

V: TRBV5-1
size: -
D: TRBD1
length: 16
J: TRBJ1-3
DNA: TGCGCCAGCAGCTTGTCCTGGACAGGAGCCGGAAACACCATATATTTT
CDR3: CASSLSWTGAGNTIYF

V: TRBV5-1
size: few
D: TRBD1
length: 15
J: TRBJ1-1
DNA: TGCGCCAGCAGCCTGACAGGGCTGCGGAACACTGAAGCTTTCTTT
CDR3: CASSLTGLRNTEAFF

V: TRBV5-1
size: -
D: -
length: 14
J: TRBJ1-2
DNA: TGCGCCAGCAGCTTGGGGGACCTCCGGGGAGGCTACACCTTC
CDR3: CASSLGDLRGGYTF

V: TRBV4-2
size: -
D: -
length: 16
J: TRBJ1-2
DNA: TGTGCCAGCAGCCAAAAGGCGGCAGGCGATAACTATGGCTACACCTTC
CDR3: CASSQKAAGDNYGYTF

V: TRBV20-1
size: -
D: TRBD1
length: 15
J: TRBJ1-2
DNA: TGCAGTGCTAGAGTGGCAGGGGGGATTAACTATGGCTACACCTTC
CDR3: CSARVAGGINYGYTF

V: TRBV20-1
size: -
D: -
length: 15
J: TRBJ2-7
DNA: TGCAGTGCTAGAGACCCGCAGGGGTTCCCCTACGAGCAGTACTTC
CDR3: CSARDPQGFPYEQYF

V: TRBV29-1
size: few
D: TRBD1
length: 14
J: TRBJ2-7
DNA: TGCAGCGCCGGGGGACAGGGGGGTTTATACGAGCAGTACTTC
CDR3: CSAGGQGGLYEQYF

V: TRBV7-9
size: few
D: -
length: 16
J: TRBJ2-5
DNA: TGTGCCAGCAGCTTAGCGGCAGGGGACGTCTTAGAGACCCAGTACTTC
CDR3: CASSLAAGDVLETQYF

V: TRBV6-1
size: -
D: TRBD1
length: 14
J: TRBJ2-3
DNA: TGTGCCAGCAGTGGGACAGGGGGTCGGGTTTCGCAGTATTTT
CDR3: CASSGTGGRVSQYF

V: TRBV6-2/TRBV6-3
size: -
D: TRBD1
length: 17
J: TRBJ2-1
DNA: TGTGCCAGCAGTTATCAAGGGGACAGGGCTTCCCTGGATGAGCAGTTCTTC
CDR3: CASSYQGDRASLDEQFF

V: TRBV18
size: -
D: -
length: 15
J: TRBJ2-5
DNA: TGTGCCAGCTCACCAGGCCCAGGGGTGCAAGAGACCCAGTACTTC
CDR3: CASSPGPGVQETQYF

V: TRBV4-3
size: few
D: TRBD1
length: 18
J: TRBJ2-3
DNA: TGCGCCAGCAGCCAAGAACACCCAATGACAGGGGACACAGATACGCAGTATTTT
CDR3: CASSQEHPMTGDTDTQYF

V: TRBV11-2
size: -
D: -
length: 14
J: TRBJ1-5
DNA: TGTGCCAGCAGCTCTGGTCGGGGGGCTCAGCCCCAGCATTTT
CDR3: CASSSGRGAQPQHF